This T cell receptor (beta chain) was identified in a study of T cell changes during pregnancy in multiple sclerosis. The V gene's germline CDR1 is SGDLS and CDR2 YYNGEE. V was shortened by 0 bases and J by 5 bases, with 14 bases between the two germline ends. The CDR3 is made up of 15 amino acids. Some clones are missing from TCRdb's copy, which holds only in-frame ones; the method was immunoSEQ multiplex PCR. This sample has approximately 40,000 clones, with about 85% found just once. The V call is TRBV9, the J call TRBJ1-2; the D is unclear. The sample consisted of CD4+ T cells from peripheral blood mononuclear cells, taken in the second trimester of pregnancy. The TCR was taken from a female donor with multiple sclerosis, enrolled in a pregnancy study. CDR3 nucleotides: TGTGCCAGCAGCGTAGGTAGCGTACCGAAATATGGCTACACCTTC. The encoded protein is CASSVGSVPKYGYTF.